A selection of T cell receptor beta chains follows, all from one sample in a study of preoperative IRX-2 immunotherapy in early breast cancer. Clones were read by immunoSEQ multiplex PCR, and TCRdb kept only the in-frame ones, dropping some. The sample lists roughly 93,000 clones; roughly 85% were seen once. The sequences come from tumor tissue, collected after IRX-2 immunotherapy. The receptors were sampled from a human donor with breast cancer. Each CDR3 is given with its conserved first and last residue.

V	J	CDR3
TRBV19	TRBJ1-1	CASSKGQMNTEAFF
TRBV28	TRBJ1-4	CASSLLDRGEGKLFF
TRBV7-8	TRBJ2-2	CASSHRATGELFF
TRBV5-1	TRBJ2-1	CASSLASGSANEQFF
TRBV30	TRBJ1-2	CAWNRPSRGGIVKGYTF
TRBV6-8	TRBJ2-7	CASSTGSSYEQYF
TRBV18	TRBJ2-3	CASSSGTGFTDTQYF
TRBV18	TRBJ2-7	CASSHNLVLGQGYEQYF
TRBV6-8	TRBJ2-2	CASSSTSGELFF
TRBV14	TRBJ2-2	CASSLIAGGYTGELFF